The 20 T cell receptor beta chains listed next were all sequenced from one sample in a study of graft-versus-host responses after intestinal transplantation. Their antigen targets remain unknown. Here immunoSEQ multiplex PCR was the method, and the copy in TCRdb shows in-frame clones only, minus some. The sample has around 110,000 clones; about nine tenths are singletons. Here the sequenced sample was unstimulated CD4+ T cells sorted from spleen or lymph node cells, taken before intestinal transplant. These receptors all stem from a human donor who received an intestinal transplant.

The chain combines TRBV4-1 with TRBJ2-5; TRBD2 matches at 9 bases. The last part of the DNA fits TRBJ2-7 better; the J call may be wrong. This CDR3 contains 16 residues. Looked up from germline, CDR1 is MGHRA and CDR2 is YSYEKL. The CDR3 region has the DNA TGCGCCAGCAGCCAAGCCGGCGGGGGGGCAGTATACGAGCAGTACTTC. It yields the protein CASSQAGGGAVYEQYF.

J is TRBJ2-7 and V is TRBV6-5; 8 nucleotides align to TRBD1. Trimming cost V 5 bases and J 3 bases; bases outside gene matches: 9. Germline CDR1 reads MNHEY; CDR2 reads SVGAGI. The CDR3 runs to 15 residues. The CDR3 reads CASSPGQGGVYEQYF. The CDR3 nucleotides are TGTGCCAGCAGTCCTGGACAGGGAGGAGTCTACGAGCAGTACTTC.

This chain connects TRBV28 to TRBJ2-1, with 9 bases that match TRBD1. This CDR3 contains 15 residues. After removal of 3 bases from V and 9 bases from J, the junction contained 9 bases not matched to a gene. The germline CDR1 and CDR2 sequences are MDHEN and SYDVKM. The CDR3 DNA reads TGTGCCAGCAGTTTGCGGGACAGGGTTTATAGTGAGCAGTTCTTC. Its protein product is CASSLRDRVYSEQFF.

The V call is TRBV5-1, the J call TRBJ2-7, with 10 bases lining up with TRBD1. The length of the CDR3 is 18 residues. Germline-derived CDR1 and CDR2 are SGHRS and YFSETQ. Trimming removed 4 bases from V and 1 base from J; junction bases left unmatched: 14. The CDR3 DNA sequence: TGCGCCAGCAGCCGCGGGACAGGGGACCTAAGGGGGTCCTACGAGCAGTACTTC. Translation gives CASSRGTGDLRGSYEQYF.

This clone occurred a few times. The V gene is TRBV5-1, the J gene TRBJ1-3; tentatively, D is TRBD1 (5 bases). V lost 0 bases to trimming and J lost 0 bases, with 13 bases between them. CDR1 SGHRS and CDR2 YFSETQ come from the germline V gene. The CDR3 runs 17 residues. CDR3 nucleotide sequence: TGCGCCAGCAGCTTGGACGGGGGTCGAGTCTCTGGAAACACCATATATTTT. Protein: CASSLDGGRVSGNTIYF. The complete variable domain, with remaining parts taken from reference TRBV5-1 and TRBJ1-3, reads KAGVTQTPRYLIKTRGQQVTLSCSPISGHRSVSWYQQTPGQGLQFLFEYFSETQRNKGNFPGRFSGRQFSNSRSEMNVSTLELGDSALYLCASSLDGGRVSGNTIYFGEGSWLTVV.

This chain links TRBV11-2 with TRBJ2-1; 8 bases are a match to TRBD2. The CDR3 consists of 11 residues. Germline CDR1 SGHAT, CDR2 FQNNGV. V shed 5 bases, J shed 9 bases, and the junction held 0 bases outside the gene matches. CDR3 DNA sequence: TGTGCCAGCAGCGCGGGGGGTGAGCAGTTCTTC. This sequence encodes CASSAGGEQFF. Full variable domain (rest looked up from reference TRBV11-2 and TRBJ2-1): EAGVAQSPRYKIIEKRQSVAFWCNPISGHATLYWYQQILGQGPKLLIQFQNNGVVDDSQLPKDRFSAERLKGVDSTLKIQPAKLEDSAVYLCASSAGGEQFFGPGTRLTVL.

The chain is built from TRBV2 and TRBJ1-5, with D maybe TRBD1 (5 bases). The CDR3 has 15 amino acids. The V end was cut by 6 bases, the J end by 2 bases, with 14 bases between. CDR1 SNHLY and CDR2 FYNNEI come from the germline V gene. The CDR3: CASRADPGGNQPQHF. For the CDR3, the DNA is TGTGCCAGCAGAGCGGACCCGGGGGGCAATCAGCCCCAGCATTTT.

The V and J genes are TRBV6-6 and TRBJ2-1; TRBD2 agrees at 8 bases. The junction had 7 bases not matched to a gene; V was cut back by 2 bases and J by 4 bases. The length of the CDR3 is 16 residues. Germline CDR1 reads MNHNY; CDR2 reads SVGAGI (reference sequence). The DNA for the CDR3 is TGTGCCAGCAGTTACCTTAGCGGGGCTGGGTACAATGAGCAGTTCTTC. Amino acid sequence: CASSYLSGAGYNEQFF.

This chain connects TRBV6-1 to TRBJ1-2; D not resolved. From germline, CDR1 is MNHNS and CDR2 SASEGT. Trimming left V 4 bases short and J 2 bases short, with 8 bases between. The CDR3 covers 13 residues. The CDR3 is CASSAGSNYGYTF. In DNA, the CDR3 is TGTGCCAGCAGTGCCGGGAGCAACTATGGCTACACCTTC.

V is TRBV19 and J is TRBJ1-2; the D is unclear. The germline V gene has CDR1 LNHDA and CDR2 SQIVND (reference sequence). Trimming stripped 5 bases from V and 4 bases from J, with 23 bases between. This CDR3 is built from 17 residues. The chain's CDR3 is CASSLFGPEEGVYGYTF. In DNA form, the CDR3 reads TGTGCCAGTAGTTTGTTTGGCCCCGAGGAGGGAGTCTATGGCTACACCTTC. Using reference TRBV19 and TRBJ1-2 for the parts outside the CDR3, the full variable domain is DGGITQSPKYLFRKEGQNVTLSCEQNLNHDAMYWYRQDPGQGLRLIYYSQIVNDFQKGDIAEGYSVSREKKESFPLTVTSAQKNPTAFYLCASSLFGPEEGVYGYTFGSGTRLTVV.

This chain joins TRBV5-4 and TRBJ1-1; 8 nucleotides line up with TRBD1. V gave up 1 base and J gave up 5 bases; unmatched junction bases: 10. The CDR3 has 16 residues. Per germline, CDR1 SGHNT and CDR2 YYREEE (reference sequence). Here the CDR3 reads CASSLPAGGDETEAFF. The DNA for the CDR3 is TGTGCCAGCAGCTTGCCCGCAGGGGGCGATGAAACTGAAGCTTTCTTT.

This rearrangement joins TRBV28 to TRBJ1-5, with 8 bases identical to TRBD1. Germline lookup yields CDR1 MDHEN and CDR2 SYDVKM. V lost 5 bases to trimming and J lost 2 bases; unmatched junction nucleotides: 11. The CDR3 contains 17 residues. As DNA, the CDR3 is TGTGCCAGCAGTCCCCGCAGGACAGGGAGCGGCAATCAGCCCCAGCATTTT. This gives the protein CASSPRRTGSGNQPQHF.

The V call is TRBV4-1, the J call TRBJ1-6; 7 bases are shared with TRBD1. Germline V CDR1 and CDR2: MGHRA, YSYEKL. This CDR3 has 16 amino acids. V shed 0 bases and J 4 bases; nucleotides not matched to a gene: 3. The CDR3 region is CASSQEQGTYNSPLHF. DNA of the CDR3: TGCGCCAGCAGCCAAGAACAGGGGACGTATAATTCACCCCTCCACTTT.

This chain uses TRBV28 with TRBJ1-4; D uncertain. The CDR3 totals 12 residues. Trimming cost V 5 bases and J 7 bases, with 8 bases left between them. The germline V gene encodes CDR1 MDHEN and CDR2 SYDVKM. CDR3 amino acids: CASSPVGEKLFF. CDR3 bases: TGTGCCAGCAGTCCCGTCGGTGAAAAACTGTTTTTT.

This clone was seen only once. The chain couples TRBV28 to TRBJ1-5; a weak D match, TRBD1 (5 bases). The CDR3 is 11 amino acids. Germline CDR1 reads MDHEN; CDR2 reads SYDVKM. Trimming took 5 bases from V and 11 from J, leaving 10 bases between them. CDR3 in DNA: TGTGCCAGCAGTGTAAGACAGTCCCAGCATTTT. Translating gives CASSVRQSQHF.

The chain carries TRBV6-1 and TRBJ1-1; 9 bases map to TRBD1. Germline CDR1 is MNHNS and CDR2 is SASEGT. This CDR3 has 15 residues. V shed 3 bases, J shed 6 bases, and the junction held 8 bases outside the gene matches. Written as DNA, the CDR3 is TGTGCCAGCAGTGACGGGACAGGGAAGGTCGCTGAAGCTTTCTTT. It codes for CASSDGTGKVAEAFF.

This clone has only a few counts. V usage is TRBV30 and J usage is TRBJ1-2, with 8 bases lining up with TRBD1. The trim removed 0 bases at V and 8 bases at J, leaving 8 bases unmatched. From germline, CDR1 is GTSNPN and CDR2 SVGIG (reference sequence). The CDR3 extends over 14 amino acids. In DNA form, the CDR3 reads TGTGCCTGGAGTGTGCCAGGGGGCCTAGGGGGCTACACCTTC. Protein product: CAWSVPGGLGGYTF.

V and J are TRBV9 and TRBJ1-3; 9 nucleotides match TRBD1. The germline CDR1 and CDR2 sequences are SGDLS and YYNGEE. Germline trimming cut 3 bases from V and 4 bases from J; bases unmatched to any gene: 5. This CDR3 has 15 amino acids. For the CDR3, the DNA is TGTGCCAGCAGCGCCGAGGGGACAGGGGGAAACACCATATATTTT. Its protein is CASSAEGTGGNTIYF.

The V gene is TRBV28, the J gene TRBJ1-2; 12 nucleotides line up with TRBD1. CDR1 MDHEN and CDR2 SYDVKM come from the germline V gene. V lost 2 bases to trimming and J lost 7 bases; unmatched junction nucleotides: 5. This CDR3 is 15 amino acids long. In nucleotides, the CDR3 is TGTGCCAGCAGTTTAGGAGGGACAGGGGGCCGTGGCTACACCTTC. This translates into CASSLGGTGGRGYTF.

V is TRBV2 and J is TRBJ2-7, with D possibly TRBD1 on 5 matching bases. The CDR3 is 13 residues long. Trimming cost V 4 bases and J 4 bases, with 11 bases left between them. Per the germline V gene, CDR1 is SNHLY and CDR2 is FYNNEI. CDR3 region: CASSGDRPYEQYF. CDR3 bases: TGTGCCAGCAGTGGAGACAGACCTTACGAGCAGTACTTC.